The present TCR beta chain was sequenced within a study of blood T cells in healthy people across ages. Between the trimmed V and J ends, which lost 2 bases and 6 bases, there was a span of 8 bases. The CDR3 contains 12 residues. The germline V gene has CDR1 ENHRY and CDR2 SYGVKD. This clonotype was detected only a few times. The authors ran a second PCR of about 6 to 12 cycles using a sample-barcoded 5' primer and a J-beta primer mix. MiXCR, run by TCRdb on the 5' RACE reads, gives a single entry per CDR3 protein. This table has roughly 1 million distinct CDR3 sequences, about 25% appearing once. These data also formed part of another study, on T cells of mothers and their children.

Sequences were obtained from blood. The sequence was collected from a girl aged 2-9 years in good health. The rearrangement joins TRBV10-3 to TRBJ2-7; D remains ambiguous. The CDR3, as DNA: TGTGCCATCAGTGAGGCCTACAGCGAGCAGTACTTC. The encoded protein is CAISEAYSEQYF.